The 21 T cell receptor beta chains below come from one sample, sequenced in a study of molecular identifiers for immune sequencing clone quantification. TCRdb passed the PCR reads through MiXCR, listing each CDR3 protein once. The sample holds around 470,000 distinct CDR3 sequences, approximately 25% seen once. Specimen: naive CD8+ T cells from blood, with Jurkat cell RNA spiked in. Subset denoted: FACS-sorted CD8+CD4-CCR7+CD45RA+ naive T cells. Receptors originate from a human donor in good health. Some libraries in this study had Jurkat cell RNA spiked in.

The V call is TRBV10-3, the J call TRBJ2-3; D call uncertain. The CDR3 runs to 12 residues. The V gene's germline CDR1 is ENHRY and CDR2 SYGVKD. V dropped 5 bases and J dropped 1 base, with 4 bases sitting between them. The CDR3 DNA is TGTGCCATCAGTCCCCGCACAGATACGCAGTATTTT. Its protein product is CAISPRTDTQYF.

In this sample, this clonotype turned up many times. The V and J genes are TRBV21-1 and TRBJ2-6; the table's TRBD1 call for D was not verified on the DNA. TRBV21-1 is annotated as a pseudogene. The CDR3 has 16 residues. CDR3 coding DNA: TGTGCCAGCTTAACCGGGGATTTGGAGGGGGCCAACGTCCTGACTTTC. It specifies CASLTGDLEGANVLTF.

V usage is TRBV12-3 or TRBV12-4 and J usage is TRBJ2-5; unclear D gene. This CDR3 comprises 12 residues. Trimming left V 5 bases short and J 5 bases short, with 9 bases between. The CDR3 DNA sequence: TGTGCCAGCAGTCAGCGTACGGAGACCCAGTACTTC. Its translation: CASSQRTETQYF.

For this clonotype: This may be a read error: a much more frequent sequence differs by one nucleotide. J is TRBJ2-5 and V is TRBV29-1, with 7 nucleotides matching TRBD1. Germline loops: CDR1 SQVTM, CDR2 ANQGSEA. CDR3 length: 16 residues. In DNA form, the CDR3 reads TGCAGCGTTGAAACCGGAGAAGGACAGGCCCAAGAGGCCCAGTACTTC. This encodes CSVETGEGQAQEAQYF.

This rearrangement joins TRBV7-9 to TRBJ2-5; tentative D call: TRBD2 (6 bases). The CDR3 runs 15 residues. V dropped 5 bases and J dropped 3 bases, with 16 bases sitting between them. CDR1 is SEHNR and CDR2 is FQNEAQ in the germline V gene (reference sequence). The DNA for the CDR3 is TGTGCCAGCAGCCCCCGGGCGGGGATGGAAGAGACCCAGTACTTC. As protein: CASSPRAGMEETQYF.

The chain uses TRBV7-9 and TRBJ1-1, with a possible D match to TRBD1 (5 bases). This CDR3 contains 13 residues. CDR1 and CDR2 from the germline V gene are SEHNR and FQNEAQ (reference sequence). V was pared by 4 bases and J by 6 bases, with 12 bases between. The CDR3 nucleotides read TGTGCCAGCAGCTACCAGGGATCCCCTGAAGCTTTCTTT. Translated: CASSYQGSPEAFF.

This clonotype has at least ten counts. The CDR3 sequence: CASSQDYRTTSTDTQYF. In DNA, the CDR3 is TGCGCCAGCAGCCAAGATTATAGGACTACTAGCACAGATACGCAGTATTTT. The rearrangement uses TRBV4-3 and TRBJ2-3; D is possibly TRBD2 (6 bases). The CDR3 loop spans 17 amino acids. V gave up 0 bases and J gave up 0 bases, with 13 bases separating them. Germline V gene lookup returns CDR1 LGHNA and CDR2 YSLEER.

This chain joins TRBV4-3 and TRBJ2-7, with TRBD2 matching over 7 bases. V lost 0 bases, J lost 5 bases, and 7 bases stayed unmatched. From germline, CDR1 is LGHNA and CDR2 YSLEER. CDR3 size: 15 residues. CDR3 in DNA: TGCGCCAGCAGCCAAGAGTGGAGCGGGGCCCACGAGCAGTACTTC. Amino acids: CASSQEWSGAHEQYF.

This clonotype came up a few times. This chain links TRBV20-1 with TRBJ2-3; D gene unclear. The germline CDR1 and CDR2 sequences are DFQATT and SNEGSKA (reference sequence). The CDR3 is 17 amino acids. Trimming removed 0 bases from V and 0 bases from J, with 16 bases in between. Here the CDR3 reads CSARDDPMEMSTDTQYF. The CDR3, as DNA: TGCAGTGCTAGAGACGACCCTATGGAGATGAGCACAGATACGCAGTATTTT.

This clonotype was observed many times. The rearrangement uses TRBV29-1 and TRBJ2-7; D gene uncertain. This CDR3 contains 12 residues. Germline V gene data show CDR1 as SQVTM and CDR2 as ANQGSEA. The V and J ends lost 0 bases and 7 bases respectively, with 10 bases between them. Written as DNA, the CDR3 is TGCAGCGTTGAAGACGTGGTGAGGGAGCAGTACTTC. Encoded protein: CSVEDVVREQYF.

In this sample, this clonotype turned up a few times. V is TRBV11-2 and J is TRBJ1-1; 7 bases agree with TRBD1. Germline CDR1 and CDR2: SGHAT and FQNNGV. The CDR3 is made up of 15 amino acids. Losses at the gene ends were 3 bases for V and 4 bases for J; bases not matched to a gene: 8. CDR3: CASSFHQGDGTEAFF. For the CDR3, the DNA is TGTGCCAGCAGCTTTCACCAGGGGGATGGCACTGAAGCTTTCTTT.

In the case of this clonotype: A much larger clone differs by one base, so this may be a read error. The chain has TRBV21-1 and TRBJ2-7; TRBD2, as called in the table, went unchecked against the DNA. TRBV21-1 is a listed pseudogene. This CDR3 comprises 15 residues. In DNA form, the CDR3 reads TGTGCCAGCAGCAAAGTTAGCGTGCTCTCCTACGAGCGGTACTTC. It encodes CASSKVSVLSYERYF.

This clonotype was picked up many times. In nucleotides, the CDR3 is TGCAGTGCTAGAGGGGAGGAGACGATAGCCAAAAACATTCAGTACTTC. It codes for CSARGEETIAKNIQYF. This chain links TRBV20-1 with TRBJ2-4; the D gene is possibly TRBD2 (6 bases). From germline, CDR1 is DFQATT and CDR2 SNEGSKA (reference sequence). This CDR3 comprises 16 residues. With 1 base removed from V and 0 bases from J, the gap between germline ends came to 13 bases.

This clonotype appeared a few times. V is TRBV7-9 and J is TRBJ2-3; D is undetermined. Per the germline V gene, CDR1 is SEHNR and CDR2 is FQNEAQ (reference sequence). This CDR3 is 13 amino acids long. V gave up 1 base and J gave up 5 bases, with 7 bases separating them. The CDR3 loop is CASSLVPQDTQYF. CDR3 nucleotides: TGTGCCAGCAGCTTAGTCCCTCAAGATACGCAGTATTTT. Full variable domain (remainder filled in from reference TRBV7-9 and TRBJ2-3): DTGVSQNPRHKITKRGQNVTFRCDPISEHNRLYWYRQTLGQGPEFLTYFQNEAQLEKSRLLSDRFSAERPKGSFSTLEIQRTEQGDSAMYLCASSLVPQDTQYFGPGTRLTVL.

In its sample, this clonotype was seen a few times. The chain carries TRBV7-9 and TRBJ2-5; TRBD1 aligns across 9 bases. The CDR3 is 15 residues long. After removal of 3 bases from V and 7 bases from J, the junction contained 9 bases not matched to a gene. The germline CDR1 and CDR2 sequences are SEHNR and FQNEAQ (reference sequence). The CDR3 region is CASSLSRDRDWTQYF. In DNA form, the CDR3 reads TGTGCCAGCAGCTTGTCCCGGGACAGGGATTGGACCCAGTACTTC.

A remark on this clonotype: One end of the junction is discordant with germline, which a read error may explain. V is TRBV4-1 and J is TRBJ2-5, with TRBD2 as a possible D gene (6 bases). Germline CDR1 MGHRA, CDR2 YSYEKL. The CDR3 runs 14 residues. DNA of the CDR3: TGCGCCAGCCGGGGGACCGGGGAACAAGAGCCCCAGTACTTC. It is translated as CASRGTGEQEPQYF.

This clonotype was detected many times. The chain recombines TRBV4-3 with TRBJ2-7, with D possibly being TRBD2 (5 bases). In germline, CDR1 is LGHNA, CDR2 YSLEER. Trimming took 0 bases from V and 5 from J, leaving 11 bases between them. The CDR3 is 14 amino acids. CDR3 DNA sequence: TGCGCCAGCAGCCAAGATTTGAACGGGGACGAGCAGTACTTC. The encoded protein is CASSQDLNGDEQYF.

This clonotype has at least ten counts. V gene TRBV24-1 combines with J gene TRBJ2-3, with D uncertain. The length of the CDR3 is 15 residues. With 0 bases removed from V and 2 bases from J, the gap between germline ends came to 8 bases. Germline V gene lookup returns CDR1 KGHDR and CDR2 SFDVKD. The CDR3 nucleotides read TGTGCCACCAGTGATTTGTCAGGATCCACAGATACGCAGTATTTT. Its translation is CATSDLSGSTDTQYF.

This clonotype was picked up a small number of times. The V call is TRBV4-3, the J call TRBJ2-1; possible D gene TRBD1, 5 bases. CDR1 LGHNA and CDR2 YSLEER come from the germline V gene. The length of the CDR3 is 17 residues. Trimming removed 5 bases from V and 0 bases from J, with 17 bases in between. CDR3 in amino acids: CASSEGAGPISYNEQFF. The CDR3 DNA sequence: TGCGCCAGCAGCGAAGGGGCAGGGCCGATCTCCTACAATGAGCAGTTCTTC.

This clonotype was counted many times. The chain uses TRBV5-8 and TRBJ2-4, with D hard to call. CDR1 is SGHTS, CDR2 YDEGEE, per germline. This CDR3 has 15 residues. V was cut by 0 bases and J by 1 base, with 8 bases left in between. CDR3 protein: CASSLARQAKNIQYF. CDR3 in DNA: TGTGCCAGCAGCTTGGCCAGGCAGGCCAAAAACATTCAGTACTTC.

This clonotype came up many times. CDR3 nucleotides: TGTGCCAGTAGTATCCCCAACGTCCTGACTTTC. It yields the protein CASSIPNVLTF. The chain combines TRBV19 with TRBJ2-6; D gene ambiguous. The CDR3 is 11 amino acids. Per the germline V gene, CDR1 is LNHDA and CDR2 is SQIVND (reference sequence). Trimming stripped 3 bases from V and 8 bases from J, with 2 bases between.